These T cell receptor beta chains were read from a single sample in a study of shared clonotypes between healthy human individuals. The repertoire was sequenced with immunoSEQ multiplex PCR; TCRdb's copy has only in-frame clones and lacks some. Of 700,000 to 950,000 clones listed, about 96% are singletons. The sequenced sample consisted of naive CD8+ T cells sorted from blood. The receptors stem from a man aged 25 to 45 in good health. Each CDR3 is given with its conserved first and last residue. Each record gives: clone size, D gene, J gene, V gene, CDR3 DNA, CDR3 protein. A D gene is named only where the DNA matches it firmly. Clone size is not always given. Where it is, it says once, few, many or a class for expanded clones.

NA,NA,TRBJ1-2,TRBV5-5,TGTGCCAGCAGCACGGACAGTAACTATGGCTACACCTTC,CASSTDSNYGYTF
NA,TRBD2,TRBJ2-7,TRBV4-1,TGCGCCAGCAGTCCGTCGCTAGCGGGCTCCTACGAGCAGTACTTC,CASSPSLAGSYEQYF
NA,NA,TRBJ2-2,TRBV9,TGTGCCAGCAGCGTAGGGGACAAGAACACCGGGGAGCTGTTTTTT,CASSVGDKNTGELFF
once,TRBD1,TRBJ1-1,TRBV25-1,TGTGCCAGCAGTGAACTCGAACAGGGGGGGGACACTGAAGCTTTCTTT,CASSELEQGGDTEAFF
NA,TRBD2,TRBJ2-1,TRBV9,TGTGCCAGCAGCGTAGTTACTAGCGTTGAGCAGTTCTTC,CASSVVTSVEQFF
once,NA,TRBJ2-7,TRBV14,TGTGCCAGCAGCCAAGATCCGGGATCCTACGAGCAGTACTTC,CASSQDPGSYEQYF
NA,NA,TRBJ2-5,TRBV7-6,TGTGCCAGCAGCTCCCTCCAGGGCCTCCAAGAGACCCAGTACTTC,CASSSLQGLQETQYF
NA,NA,TRBJ2-7,TRBV7-9,TGTGCCAGCAGCCCAAGGGACGGCTACGAGCAGTACTTC,CASSPRDGYEQYF
NA,TRBD1,TRBJ2-2,TRBV7-9,TGTGCCAGCAGCTCTCCGGGACAGGGATCCAACACCGGGGAGCTGTTTTTT,CASSSPGQGSNTGELFF
NA,NA,TRBJ2-7,TRBV6-1,TGTGCCAGCAGTGAATCCCCGGGAGCCGGCTACGAGCAGTACTTC,CASSESPGAGYEQYF
NA,TRBD2,TRBJ2-1,TRBV27,TGTGCCAGCAGTGCCCTGACTAGCGGACTTAGTGGGGTGCAGTTCTTC,CASSALTSGLSGVQFF
NA,NA,TRBJ2-7,TRBV7-6,TGTGCCAGCAGCTCCCTGGCGGAACCGCGCGAGCAGTACTTC,CASSSLAEPREQYF
NA,NA,TRBJ2-5,TRBV10-3,TGTGCCATCAGTGTAGAGGGGACCTCCCAAGAGACCCAGTACTTC,CAISVEGTSQETQYF
NA,NA,TRBJ2-3,TRBV4-1,TGCGCCAGCAGCCAAGACCGCGGGCATACGCAGTATTTT,CASSQDRGHTQYF
NA,TRBD1,TRBJ2-4,TRBV5-6,TGTGCCAGCAGCTCCCCAGGGGGCGCGAACATTCAGTACTTC,CASSSPGGANIQYF
NA,TRBD2,TRBJ2-3,TRBV11-2,TGTGCCAGCAGCTTGGGATCGGGACTAGCGGGAGTTGGAGATACGCAGTATTTT,CASSLGSGLAGVGDTQYF
NA,NA,TRBJ2-7,TRBV7-9,TGTGCCAGCAGCTTATCAGGGAACGAGCAGTACTTC,CASSLSGNEQYF
NA,TRBD2,TRBJ2-7,TRBV18,TGTGCCAGCTCACCCCCGCGGGGGGATACCTCCTACGAGCAGTACTTC,CASSPPRGDTSYEQYF
NA,TRBD1,TRBJ1-5,TRBV7-9,TGTGCCAGCAGCGGTACAGGGGCGCCCCAGCATTTT,CASSGTGAPQHF
NA,NA,TRBJ2-7,TRBV6-5,TGTGCCAGCAGTTTGGGGTTTAACTACGAGCAGTACTTC,CASSLGFNYEQYF
NA,NA,TRBJ1-4,TRBV25-1,TGTGCCAGCAGTGAAGGGTCTGGGGGTGCGGCTAATGAAAAACTGTTTTTT,CASSEGSGGAANEKLFF
NA,TRBD1,TRBJ2-2,TRBV7-9,TGTGCCAGCAGCCCCGGACAGGGTGAGGCCGGGGAGCTGTTTTTT,CASSPGQGEAGELFF
NA,TRBD1,TRBJ2-1,TRBV15,TGTGCCACCAGCAGAGACAGGGGGATCTACAATGAGCAGTTCTTC,CATSRDRGIYNEQFF
NA,TRBD1,TRBJ2-7,TRBV11-1,TGTGCCAGCAGCTCCGAAGTCGGGACAGGGGTAATCGAGCAGTACTTC,CASSSEVGTGVIEQYF
NA,NA,TRBJ1-3,TRBV5-5,TGTGCCAGCAGCTTTGGTGTGTCCCCTGGAAACACCATATATTTT,CASSFGVSPGNTIYF
once,NA,TRBJ2-3,TRBV7-9,TGTGCCAGCAGCTTGGAGGACAAGCTCCTAGCCATGGGCACAGATACGCAGTATTTT,CASSLEDKLLAMGTDTQYF
NA,TRBD2,TRBJ2-2,TRBV6-5,TGTGCCAGCAGTTACGGGTCTAGCGGGAGCTCCGGGGAGCTGTTTTTT,CASSYGSSGSSGELFF
NA,NA,TRBJ2-7,TRBV7-8,TGTGCCAGCAGCTTAACCAATTTGTACGAGCAGTACTTC,CASSLTNLYEQYF
once,TRBD1,TRBJ2-1,TRBV6-6,TGTGCCAGCAGTTACTCGAAGAGGGGGCCCTACAATGAGCAGTTCTTC,CASSYSKRGPYNEQFF
NA,TRBD2,TRBJ2-1,TRBV27,TGTGCCAGCCTTAGCGGGGTCCACCCGGGGGAGCAGTTCTTC,CASLSGVHPGEQFF
NA,NA,TRBJ2-7,TRBV5-6,TGTGCCAGCAGCGTCGGAGCTTACGAGCAGTACTTC,CASSVGAYEQYF
NA,NA,TRBJ1-4,TRBV19,TGTGCCAGTAGTACAACCACGAATGCGGCAACTAATGAAAAACTGTTTTTT,CASSTTTNAATNEKLFF
NA,NA,TRBJ1-2,TRBV4-3,TGCGCCAGCAGCCAAGATAGTACAGGATTCTATGGCTACACCTTC,CASSQDSTGFYGYTF
NA,TRBD1,TRBJ2-7,TRBV7-9,TGTGCCAGCAGCTCCCGGGACAGCAGTCGGTCCTACGAGCAGTACTTC,CASSSRDSSRSYEQYF
NA,TRBD2,TRBJ2-1,TRBV11-2,TGTGCCAGCAGCCCGACGGGAGGTGAGCAGTTCTTC,CASSPTGGEQFF
NA,NA,TRBJ2-3,TRBV5-6,TGTGCCAGCAGCTTGGTACCAGAAGCAGGGACAGATACGCAGTATTTT,CASSLVPEAGTDTQYF